This TCR beta chain was observed in a study of CD8 T cells in ankylosing spondylitis. Study outcomes and limitations: Under 10 highly homologous variants formed a TCR beta motif that appeared characteristic of ankylosing spondylitis blood. Existing reports had already noted some motif variants in reactive arthritis synovial fluid and blood.

Unmatched junction bases numbered 6, after V lost 6 bases and J lost 5 bases. The CDR3 extends over 14 amino acids. A few counts support this clonotype. Its antigen is currently unknown. One entry per CDR3 protein results from TCRdb running MiXCR on the 5' RACE reads. The sample carries 150,000 or so distinct CDR3 sequences, 30% to 40% recorded once. The chain carries TRBV12-3 or TRBV12-4 and TRBJ1-5, with TRBD1 identical over 8 bases. This sequence was found in a male donor with ankylosing spondylitis. Sequenced material: synovial fluid, either unsorted or a sorted T cell fraction (not recorded which). As DNA, the CDR3 is TGTGCCAGCAGGAGGACAGGGAGCGATCAGCCCCAGCATTTT. This translates into CASRRTGSDQPQHF.